The 29 T cell receptor beta chains below come from one sample, sequenced in a study of OX40 agonist ivuxolimab in advanced cancers. Clones were sequenced by immunoSEQ multiplex PCR, and TCRdb holds only the in-frame ones, with some missing. This table holds approximately 100,000 clones, approximately 80% found once. Here the sequenced sample was CD4+ or CD8+ T cells sorted from blood, taken in a trial of the OX40 agonist ivuxolimab. These receptors all come from an adult with an advanced solid tumor such as melanoma, head and neck, liver or kidney cancer.

This clone was recorded only once. The chain has TRBV9 and TRBJ2-3, with TRBD2 matching over 12 bases. The CDR3 covers 16 residues. Germline CDR1 reads SGDLS; CDR2 reads YYNGEE. V shed 3 bases, J shed 4 bases, and the junction held 6 bases outside the gene matches. The CDR3 bases are TGTGCCAGCAGCGGGGCTAGCGGGGGGGCGGCAGATACGCAGTATTTT. Protein sequence: CASSGASGGAADTQYF. Looking up the rest from reference TRBV9 and TRBJ2-3 gives the full variable domain: DSGVTQTPKHLITATGQRVTLRCSPRSGDLSVYWYQQSLDQGLQFLIQYYNGEERAKGNILERFSAQQFPDLHSELNLSSLELGDSALYFCASSGASGGAADTQYFGPGTRLTVL.

The gene calls are TRBV7-6 and TRBJ2-5; weak D call: TRBD2 (7 bases). Germline CDR1 is SGHVS and CDR2 is FNYEAQ. With 2 bases removed from V and 5 bases from J, the gap between germline ends came to 18 bases. This CDR3 has 16 amino acids. The chain's CDR3 is CASSLRGGERYETQYF. CDR3 bases: TGTGCCAGCAGCTTAAGGGGGGGCGAGCGTTATGAGACCCAGTACTTC.

The gene calls are TRBV15 and TRBJ1-4; D gene unclear. The germline gives CDR1 LNHNV, CDR2 YYDKDF (reference sequence). V was shortened by 4 bases and J by 5 bases, with 17 bases between the two germline ends. CDR3 length: 16 residues. The CDR3 region has the DNA TGTGCCACCAGCAACTTAGGAACAGTTGAAAATGAAAAACTGTTTTTT. Translated, it gives CATSNLGTVENEKLFF.

This clone is termed medium-sized. The J gene is TRBJ2-6, the V gene TRBV7-9, with D unresolved. V dropped 1 base and J dropped 1 base, with 2 bases sitting between them. This CDR3 contains 14 residues. The germline V gene encodes CDR1 SEHNR and CDR2 FQNEAQ (reference sequence). This chain's CDR3 is CASSLVSGANVLTF. The DNA of the CDR3 is TGTGCCAGCAGCTTAGTTTCTGGGGCCAACGTCCTGACTTTC.

This CDR3 reads CASRTAGTGGSPLHF. The CDR3 DNA is TGTGCCAGCAGAACGGCCGGGACAGGGGGTTCACCCCTCCACTTT. This chain links TRBV2 with TRBJ1-6, with 11 bases matching TRBD1. The CDR3 runs 15 residues. Germline CDR1 reads SNHLY; CDR2 reads FYNNEI. J gave up 9 bases and V 6 bases, and 7 bases lay outside the gene matches. The variable domain in full, completed from reference TRBV2 and TRBJ1-6, reads EPEVTQTPSHQVTQMGQEVILRCVPISNHLYFYWYRQILGQKVEFLVSFYNNEISEKSEIFDDQFSVERPDGSNFTLKIRSTKLEDSAMYFCASRTAGTGGSPLHFGNGTRLTVT.

This clone was observed once. This chain connects TRBV5-6 to TRBJ2-5, with unresolved D. The end of the DNA aligns better with TRBJ2-7, so the J call may be wrong. CDR1 SGHDT and CDR2 YYEEEE come from the germline V gene. The CDR3 runs to 12 residues. CDR3 nucleotides: TGTGCCAGCAGCTTGGGGGCCTACGAGCAGTACTTC. This sequence encodes CASSLGAYEQYF.

The chain carries TRBV19 and TRBJ2-1, with TRBD2 identical over 9 bases. This CDR3 has 14 residues. Germline V gene data show CDR1 as LNHDA and CDR2 as SQIVND (reference sequence). With V trimmed by 5 bases and J by 6 bases, 5 bases remained unmatched. In nucleotides, the CDR3 is TGTGCCAGTAGTCTTAGCGGGGGATCCAATGAGCAGTTCTTC. Amino acid sequence: CASSLSGGSNEQFF.

The chain couples TRBV6-1 to TRBJ1-3; D might be TRBD1 (6 bases). Deletions cut 4 bases from V and 4 bases from J, with 14 bases between. The germline V gene encodes CDR1 MNHNS and CDR2 SASEGT. This CDR3 comprises 15 residues. This CDR3 reads CASSVRGSYGNTIYF. In DNA, the CDR3 is TGTGCCAGCAGTGTGAGGGGGTCTTACGGAAACACCATATATTTT.

V usage is TRBV23-1 and J usage is TRBJ2-5; TRBD1 matches at 10 bases. The end of the DNA fits TRBJ2-7 better, so the J call may be wrong. TRBV23-1 is sorted into the ORF group, with uncertain function. The CDR3 sequence is 15 residues long. CDR3 bases: TGCGCCAGCAGTCAACTAGACAGGGGGCACTACGAGCAGTACTTC. Amino acid sequence: CASSQLDRGHYEQYF.

The chain uses TRBV7-9 and TRBJ2-4; D possibly corresponds to TRBD1 (6 bases). This CDR3 contains 12 residues. Looked up from germline, CDR1 is SEHNR and CDR2 is FQNEAQ (reference sequence). V gave up 1 base and J gave up 8 bases, with 6 bases separating them. For the CDR3, the DNA is TGTGCCAGCAGCTTAGAGGGGGACATTCAGTACTTC. This sequence encodes CASSLEGDIQYF.

This chain's CDR3 is CASSQETPGTSGGGSGELFF. In nucleotides, the CDR3 is TGTGCCAGCAGCCAAGAAACCCCCGGGACTAGCGGAGGTGGTTCCGGGGAGCTGTTTTTT. J is TRBJ2-2 and V is TRBV4-2; 11 nucleotides agree with TRBD2. CDR3 size: 20 residues. The V segment lost 0 bases and the J segment 6 bases; nucleotides outside the gene matches: 15. Germline assignment: CDR1 LGHNA and CDR2 YNFKEQ.

This chain joins TRBV5-4 and TRBJ2-3; 7 positions match TRBD2. The CDR3 totals 15 residues. The germline V gene has CDR1 SGHNT and CDR2 YYREEE (reference sequence). With 1 base clipped from V and 7 bases from J, the junction kept 9 bases outside the gene matches. The CDR3 region has the DNA TGTGCCAGCAGCTTGAAGGGAGGGGTGAAGAATACGCAGTATTTT. It encodes CASSLKGGVKNTQYF. The full variable domain, in which reference TRBV5-4 and TRBJ2-3 provide the parts outside the CDR3, is ETGVTQSPTHLIKTRGQQVTLRCSSQSGHNTVSWYQQALGQGPQFIFQYYREEENGRGNFPPRFSGLQFPNYSSELNVNALELDDSALYLCASSLKGGVKNTQYFGPGTRLTVL.

The chain couples TRBV19 to TRBJ1-2; D gene unclear. Germline CDR1 reads LNHDA; CDR2 reads SQIVND (reference sequence). This CDR3 is 13 amino acids long. Trimming took 2 bases from V and 7 from J, leaving 11 bases between them. The CDR3 here is CASSIPTVGGYTF. Written as DNA, the CDR3 is TGTGCCAGTAGTATACCCACGGTGGGTGGCTACACCTTC. Full variable domain (rest looked up from reference TRBV19 and TRBJ1-2): DGGITQSPKYLFRKEGQNVTLSCEQNLNHDAMYWYRQDPGQGLRLIYYSQIVNDFQKGDIAEGYSVSREKKESFPLTVTSAQKNPTAFYLCASSIPTVGGYTFGSGTRLTVV.

The chain uses TRBV4-1 and TRBJ2-2, with 10 bases matching TRBD2. CDR3 length: 17 residues. Trimming removed 0 bases from V and 7 bases from J; junction bases left unmatched: 8. Germline lookup yields CDR1 MGHRA and CDR2 YSYEKL. CDR3 coding DNA: TGCGCCAGCAGCCAAGAACCAGCGGGGGGGCAGGGCGGGGAGCTGTTTTTT. Protein sequence: CASSQEPAGGQGGELFF.

J is TRBJ2-5 and V is TRBV7-9; D is unresolved. CDR1 and CDR2 from the germline V gene are SEHNR and FQNEAQ (reference sequence). This CDR3 contains 11 residues. Between the trimmed V and J ends, which lost 5 bases and 11 bases, there was a span of 12 bases. CDR3 protein: CASSTSKEQYF. CDR3 nucleotides: TGTGCCAGCAGCACAAGTAAAGAGCAGTACTTC. The variable domain in full, with the rest retrieved from reference TRBV7-9 and TRBJ2-5, is DTGVSQNPRHKITKRGQNVTFRCDPISEHNRLYWYRQTLGQGPEFLTYFQNEAQLEKSRLLSDRFSAERPKGSFSTLEIQRTEQGDSAMYLCASSTSKEQYFGPGTRLLVL.

This clone occurred once. The final CDR3 position lacks the conserved phenylalanine or tryptophan, pointing to a likely read error. The V and J genes are TRBV5-1 and TRBJ2-7, with D perhaps TRBD1 (5 bases). Trimming cost V 3 bases and J 3 bases, with 22 bases left between them. Germline values: CDR1 SGHRS, CDR2 YFSETQ. This CDR3 spans 17 amino acids. The CDR3: CASSSRIRGLGDYEQYL. The CDR3 nucleotides are TGCGCCAGCAGCTCTCGCATTAGGGGCCTTGGGGACTACGAGCAGTACCTC.

This clone occurred once. The chain carries TRBV30 and TRBJ2-1, with D perhaps TRBD2 (7 bases). The CDR3 spans 13 residues. CDR1 and CDR2 from the germline V gene are GTSNPN and SVGIG (reference sequence). V was shortened by 3 bases and J by 6 bases, with 12 bases between the two germline ends. For the CDR3, the DNA is TGTGCCTGGAGAAAGGCGGGGGCCAATGAGCAGTTCTTC. Protein: CAWRKAGANEQFF.

The chain links TRBV19 to TRBJ2-6, with D tentatively TRBD2 (6 bases). The CDR3 has 16 amino acids. Germline assignment: CDR1 LNHDA and CDR2 SQIVND (reference sequence). The germline V and J ends were trimmed by 0 bases and 0 bases, with 6 bases remaining between them. CDR3 in DNA: TGTGCCAGTAGTATAGACGGGGGCTCTGGGGCCAACGTCCTGACTTTC. It is translated as CASSIDGGSGANVLTF.

This chain links TRBV19 with TRBJ1-5; 8 bases match TRBD1. The junction had 9 bases not matched to a gene; V was cut back by 5 bases and J by 6 bases. This CDR3 has 15 residues. In germline, CDR1 is LNHDA, CDR2 SQIVND (reference sequence). The CDR3 DNA reads TGTGCCAGTAGTGTGGGACAGGTCCAATCTCAGCCCCAGCATTTT. Translation: CASSVGQVQSQPQHF.

J is TRBJ1-2 and V is TRBV7-2, with D perhaps TRBD1 (6 bases). V was pared by 1 base and J by 4 bases, with 10 bases between. CDR3 length: 14 amino acids. Germline CDR1 reads SGHTA; CDR2 reads FQGNSA. CDR3: CASSLDRGAYGYTF. The CDR3 bases are TGTGCCAGCAGCTTAGACCGGGGGGCCTATGGCTACACCTTC.

V usage is TRBV4-3 and J usage is TRBJ2-1; 7 bases fit TRBD1. The CDR3 is 16 amino acids. Germline CDR1 reads LGHNA; CDR2 reads YSLEER. Losses at the gene ends were 3 bases for V and 4 bases for J; bases not matched to a gene: 9. CDR3 DNA: TGCGCCAGCAGCCACCTACCCGGGACAGAGTACAATGAGCAGTTCTTC. Translated: CASSHLPGTEYNEQFF.

The CDR3 nucleotides read TGTGCTAGTGGTCCGGGACAGGGGGCTTACAATGAGCAGTTCTTC. This gives the protein CASGPGQGAYNEQFF. V usage is TRBV12-5 and J usage is TRBJ2-1; 12 bases align to TRBD1. The CDR3 length is 15 residues. The germline gives CDR1 LGHNT, CDR2 FRNRAP. Trimming took 5 bases from V and 4 from J; bases not matched to a gene: 3.

The chain couples TRBV7-9 to TRBJ1-1; the match to TRBD1 covers 7 bases. Unmatched junction bases numbered 5, after V lost 5 bases and J lost 2 bases. Per the germline V gene, CDR1 is SEHNR and CDR2 is FQNEAQ (reference sequence). The CDR3 runs to 14 residues. CDR3 sequence reads: CASSVTGINTEAFF. The DNA of the CDR3 is TGTGCCAGCAGCGTGACAGGGATTAACACTGAAGCTTTCTTT.

There are a few counts of this clone. This chain connects TRBV12-5 to TRBJ2-7; 10 bases are shared with TRBD1. The CDR3 covers 13 residues. The germline V gene encodes CDR1 LGHNT and CDR2 FRNRAP. After removal of 7 bases from V and 3 bases from J, the junction contained 3 bases not matched to a gene. CDR3 coding DNA: TGTGCTAGTGAGGGGGACAGGGGCTACGAGCAGTACTTC. Protein product: CASEGDRGYEQYF.

The chain combines TRBV9 with TRBJ1-1; the D is unclear. Germline values: CDR1 SGDLS, CDR2 YYNGEE. The CDR3 loop spans 13 amino acids. V was trimmed by 4 bases and J by 0 bases, leaving 7 bases between them. The CDR3 loop reads CASSRALNTEAFF. The CDR3 nucleotides are TGTGCCAGCAGCCGGGCCCTGAACACTGAAGCTTTCTTT. The full variable domain, rest sourced from reference TRBV9 and TRBJ1-1, is DSGVTQTPKHLITATGQRVTLRCSPRSGDLSVYWYQQSLDQGLQFLIQYYNGEERAKGNILERFSAQQFPDLHSELNLSSLELGDSALYFCASSRALNTEAFFGQGTRLTVV.

V is TRBV7-9 and J is TRBJ2-7; 7 bases agree with TRBD1. The V gene end was trimmed by 8 bases and the J gene end by 7 bases; junction bases not matched to a gene: 11. Germline values: CDR1 SEHNR, CDR2 FQNEAQ (reference sequence). The CDR3 has 13 residues. CDR3 region: CASSDRESGEQYF. Written as DNA, the CDR3 is TGTGCCAGCTCCGACAGGGAAAGTGGTGAGCAGTACTTC. The full variable domain, rest sourced from reference TRBV7-9 and TRBJ2-7, is DTGVSQNPRHKITKRGQNVTFRCDPISEHNRLYWYRQTLGQGPEFLTYFQNEAQLEKSRLLSDRFSAERPKGSFSTLEIQRTEQGDSAMYLCASSDRESGEQYFGPGTRLTVT.

V usage is TRBV6-1 and J usage is TRBJ2-7; 10 bases map to TRBD2. The CDR3 totals 16 residues. After removal of 2 bases from V and 6 bases from J, the junction contained 10 bases not matched to a gene. Germline CDR1 is MNHNS and CDR2 is SASEGT. The CDR3 region has the DNA TGTGCCAGCAGTGAATCCTGGACTAGCGGAGCCGTCGAGCAGTACTTC. Residues: CASSESWTSGAVEQYF.

This chain joins TRBV28 and TRBJ2-1; TRBD2 agrees at 14 bases. Losses at the gene ends were 6 bases for V and 8 bases for J; bases not matched to a gene: 9. The CDR3 has 16 amino acids. The germline CDR1 and CDR2 sequences are MDHEN and SYDVKM. The CDR3 region has the DNA TGTGCCAGCAGCTTAGCCGGACTAGCGGGGGGCCATGAGCAGTTCTTC. The encoded protein is CASSLAGLAGGHEQFF.

The rearrangement joins TRBV11-3 to TRBJ2-1; D might be TRBD2 (6 bases). Trimming removed 1 base from V and 5 bases from J, with 9 bases in between. Looked up from germline, CDR1 is SGHNT and CDR2 is YENEEA. The CDR3 length is 14 residues. CDR3 nucleotides: TGTGCCAGCAGCTTAGGCGGGAAAAACAATGAGCAGTTCTTC. Translated, it gives CASSLGGKNNEQFF.